This T cell receptor (beta chain) is drawn from a study of OX40 agonist ivuxolimab in advanced cancers. Study-level information: An agonistic human IgG2 monoclonal antibody against OX40 (CD134) was given. Hepatocellular carcinoma, melanoma, renal cell or head and neck cancer was diagnosed in the dose-escalation patients.

Study-wide points: Fewer expanded clones were found on average in CD4+ than in CD8+ T cells.

J lost 2 bases, V lost 3 bases, and 6 bases had no gene match. CDR3 length: 15 amino acids. From germline, CDR1 is LNHDA and CDR2 SQIVND (reference sequence). Measured with immunoSEQ multiplex PCR; TCRdb has only the in-frame clones, and not every one. The repertoire holds some 66,000 clones, with about four fifths as singletons. For this clone: Antigen unknown.

The source of this sequence is an adult with an advanced solid tumor such as melanoma, head and neck, liver or kidney cancer. This chain connects TRBV19 to TRBJ2-5; 7 bases align to TRBD2. This specimen consisted of CD4+ or CD8+ T cells sorted from blood, obtained in a trial of the OX40 agonist ivuxolimab. CDR3: CASSMGAGLQETQYF. The CDR3 DNA is TGTGCCAGTAGTATGGGAGCGGGGCTACAAGAGACCCAGTACTTC.